This T cell receptor (beta chain) was profiled in a study of blood T cells in healthy people across ages. Study context: In model experiments, template switching was able to capture about one barcoded beta molecule for every two T cells that were present. General study findings and limits: Among long-lived donors, naive CD4+ cells were more numerous and diversity higher than in aged donors. Investigators treated diversity estimates from one million T cells as underestimates.

The donors, all healthy, were Caucasians living in Russia, aged about 6 to 100. Trimming stripped 5 bases from V and 3 bases from J, with 10 bases between. CDR3 length: 13 amino acids. CDR1 and CDR2 (germline): MNHNY, SVGAGI (reference sequence). Together with a sample-barcoded 5' primer, a J-beta primer mix was included in a second PCR lasting about 7 to 11 cycles. TCRdb re-derived calls from the 5' RACE reads in MiXCR, one entry per CDR3 protein. Among some 880,000 distinct CDR3 sequences listed, roughly 34% were seen once. This clonotype was seen a handful of times. Its antigen is not identified. Sequencing input: blood. The chain uses TRBV6-6 and TRBJ1-1, with D perhaps matching TRBD1 (6 bases). The receptor's source is a man aged 18 to 30 in good health. The CDR3: CASSRTVYTEAFF. DNA for the CDR3: TGTGCCAGCAGTAGGACAGTTTACACTGAAGCTTTCTTT.